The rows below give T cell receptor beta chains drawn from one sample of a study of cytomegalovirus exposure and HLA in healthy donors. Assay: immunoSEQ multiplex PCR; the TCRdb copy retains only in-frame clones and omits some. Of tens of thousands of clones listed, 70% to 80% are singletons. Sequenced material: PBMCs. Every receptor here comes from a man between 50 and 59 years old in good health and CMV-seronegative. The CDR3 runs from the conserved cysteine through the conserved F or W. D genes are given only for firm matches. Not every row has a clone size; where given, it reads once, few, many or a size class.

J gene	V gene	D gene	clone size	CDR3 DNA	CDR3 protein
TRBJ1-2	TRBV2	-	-	TGTGCCAGCAGTGGAGAGGGAATCGGTGGCTACACCTTC	CASSGEGIGGYTF
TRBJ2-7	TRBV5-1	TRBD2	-	TGCGCCAGCAGCTTGGCCAGCGGGAGTATCTACGAGCAGTACTTC	CASSLASGSIYEQYF
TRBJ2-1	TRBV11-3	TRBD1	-	TGTGCCAGCAGTCTAGACAGGGGTCCCTACAATGAGCAGTTCTTC	CASSLDRGPYNEQFF
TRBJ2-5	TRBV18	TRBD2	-	TGTGCCAGCTCACCAGGGACTAGCGGGGGGCGAGAGACCCAGTACTTC	CASSPGTSGGRETQYF
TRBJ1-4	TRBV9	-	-	TGTGCCAGCAGCGTAGGGGGGCATGGGGAACTGTTTTTT	CASSVGGHGELFF
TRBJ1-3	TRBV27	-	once	TGTGCCAGCAGTTCGGGGGGAAACACCATATATTTT	CASSSGGNTIYF
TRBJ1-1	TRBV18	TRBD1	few	TGTGCCAGCTCAGCGGGACAGGCGGGGAACACTGAAGCTTTCTTT	CASSAGQAGNTEAFF
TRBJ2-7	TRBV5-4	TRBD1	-	TGTGCCAGCAGCTCTGGCAGGGGGCGATCTACCTACGAGCAGTACTTC	CASSSGRGRSTYEQYF
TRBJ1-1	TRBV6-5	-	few	TGTGCCAGCAGTTACTCTACAGTGAACACTGAAGCTTTCTTT	CASSYSTVNTEAFF
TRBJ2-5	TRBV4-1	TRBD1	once	TGCGCCAGCAGCCAAGGACAGGGTGAATGGAAGACCCAGTACTTC	CASSQGQGEWKTQYF
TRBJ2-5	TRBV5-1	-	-	TGCGCCAGCAGCTTGGCCGGGCAGGGAGAGACCCAGTACTTC	CASSLAGQGETQYF
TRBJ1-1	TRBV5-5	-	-	TGTGCCAGCAGGTTATTAGGACAGCTGAACACTGAAGCTTTCTTT	CASRLLGQLNTEAFF
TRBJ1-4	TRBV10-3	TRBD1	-	TGTGCCGTCCGGGACAGTCTGGATGAAAAACTGTTTTTT	CAVRDSLDEKLFF
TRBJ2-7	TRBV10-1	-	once	TGCGCCAGCAGCGGGACTCCTGTGGGGTACGAGCAGTACTTC	CASSGTPVGYEQYF
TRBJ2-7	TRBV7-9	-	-	TGTGCCAGCACACCCCCCTTAGCGGACTACGAGCAGTACTTC	CASTPPLADYEQYF
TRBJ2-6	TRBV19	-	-	TGTGCCAGTAGTATACTCGGACTGGGGGCCAACGTCCTGACTTTC	CASSILGLGANVLTF
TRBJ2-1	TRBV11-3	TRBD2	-	TGTGCCAGCAGCCTCAAGACTAGCGGGGGGCGGCTGTTCTTC	CASSLKTSGGRLFF
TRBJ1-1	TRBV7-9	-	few	TGTGCCAGCAGCTTAATCGGTGAAGCTTTCTTT	CASSLIGEAFF
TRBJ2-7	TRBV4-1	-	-	TGCGCCAGCAGCCAAATAACTGACTACGAGCAGTACTTC	CASSQITDYEQYF
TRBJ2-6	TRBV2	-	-	TGTGCCAGCACACACCTCTCGGGCTCTGGGGCCAACGTCCTGACTTTC	CASTHLSGSGANVLTF
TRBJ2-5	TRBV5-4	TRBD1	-	TGTGCCAGCACGAAGGGGGCCCGATGGGAGAACCAAGAGACCCAGTACTTC	CASTKGARWENQETQYF
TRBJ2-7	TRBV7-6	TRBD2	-	TGTGCCAGCAGCCGTCTTCCTAGCGGGTACGAGCAGTACTTC	CASSRLPSGYEQYF
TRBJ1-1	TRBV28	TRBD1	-	TGTGCCAGCCACTTCCGGGACAGCCTTCAAGCTTTCTTT	CASHFRDSLQAFF
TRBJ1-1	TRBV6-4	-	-	TGTGCCAGCAGTGCTGGCTCGAACACTGAAGCTTTCTTT	CASSAGSNTEAFF
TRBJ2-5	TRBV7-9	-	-	TGTGCCAGCAGCTTAGTAGCCGAGACCCAGTACTTC	CASSLVAETQYF
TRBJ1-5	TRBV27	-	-	TGTGCCAGCAGTTTATCGGCGGGTCTCCATCAGCCCCAGCATTTT	CASSLSAGLHQPQHF
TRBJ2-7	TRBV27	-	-	TGTGCCAGCAGTTTCCGGACACCGTTAAACTACGAGCAGTACTTC	CASSFRTPLNYEQYF